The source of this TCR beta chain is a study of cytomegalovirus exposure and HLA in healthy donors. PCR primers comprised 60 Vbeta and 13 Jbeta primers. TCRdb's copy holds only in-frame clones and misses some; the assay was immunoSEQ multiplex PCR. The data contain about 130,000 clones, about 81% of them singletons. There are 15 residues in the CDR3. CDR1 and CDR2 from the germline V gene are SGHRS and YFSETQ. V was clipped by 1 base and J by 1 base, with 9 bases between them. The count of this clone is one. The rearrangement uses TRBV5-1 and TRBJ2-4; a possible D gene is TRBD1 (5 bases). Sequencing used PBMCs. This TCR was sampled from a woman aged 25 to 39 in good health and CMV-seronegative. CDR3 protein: CASSLSGSAKNIQYF. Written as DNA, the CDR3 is TGCGCCAGCAGCTTGTCAGGGTCGGCCAAAAACATTCAGTACTTC.